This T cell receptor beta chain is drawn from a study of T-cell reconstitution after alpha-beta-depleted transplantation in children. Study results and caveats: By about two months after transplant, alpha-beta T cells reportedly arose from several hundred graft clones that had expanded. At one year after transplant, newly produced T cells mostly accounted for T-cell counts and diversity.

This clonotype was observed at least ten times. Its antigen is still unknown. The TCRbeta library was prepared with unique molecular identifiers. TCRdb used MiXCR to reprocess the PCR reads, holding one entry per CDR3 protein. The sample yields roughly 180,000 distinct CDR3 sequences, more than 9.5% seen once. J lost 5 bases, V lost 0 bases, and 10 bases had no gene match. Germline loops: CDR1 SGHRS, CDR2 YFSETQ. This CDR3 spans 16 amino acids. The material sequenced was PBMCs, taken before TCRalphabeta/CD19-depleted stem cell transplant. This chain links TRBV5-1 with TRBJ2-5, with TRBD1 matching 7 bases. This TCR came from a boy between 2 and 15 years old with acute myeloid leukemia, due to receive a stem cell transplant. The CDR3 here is CASSLGQGYGGETQYF. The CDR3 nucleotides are TGCGCCAGCAGCTTGGGACAGGGATACGGTGGGGAGACCCAGTACTTC.